The clone carrying this T cell receptor (beta chain) was counted a few times. This sample stems from a study of molecular identifiers for immune sequencing clone quantification. TCRdb used MiXCR to reprocess the PCR reads, holding one entry per CDR3 protein. The table records some 580,000 distinct CDR3 sequences, about 25% of them present only once. This CDR3 contains 13 residues. Germline CDR1 is SQVTM and CDR2 is ANQGSEA. V lost 4 bases to trimming and J lost 3 bases, with 13 bases between them. Material: naive CD8+ T cells from blood, with Jurkat cell RNA spiked in. The sample's subset: FACS-sorted CD8+CD4-CCR7+CD45RA+ naive T cells. This clonotype was obtained from a human donor in good health. Some libraries in this study had Jurkat cell RNA spiked in. This chain uses TRBV29-1 with TRBJ2-7; possibly TRBD1 for D (6 bases). CDR3 region: CSVVRTANYEQYF. The CDR3 nucleotides are TGCAGCGTTGTTAGGACAGCAAACTACGAGCAGTACTTC.